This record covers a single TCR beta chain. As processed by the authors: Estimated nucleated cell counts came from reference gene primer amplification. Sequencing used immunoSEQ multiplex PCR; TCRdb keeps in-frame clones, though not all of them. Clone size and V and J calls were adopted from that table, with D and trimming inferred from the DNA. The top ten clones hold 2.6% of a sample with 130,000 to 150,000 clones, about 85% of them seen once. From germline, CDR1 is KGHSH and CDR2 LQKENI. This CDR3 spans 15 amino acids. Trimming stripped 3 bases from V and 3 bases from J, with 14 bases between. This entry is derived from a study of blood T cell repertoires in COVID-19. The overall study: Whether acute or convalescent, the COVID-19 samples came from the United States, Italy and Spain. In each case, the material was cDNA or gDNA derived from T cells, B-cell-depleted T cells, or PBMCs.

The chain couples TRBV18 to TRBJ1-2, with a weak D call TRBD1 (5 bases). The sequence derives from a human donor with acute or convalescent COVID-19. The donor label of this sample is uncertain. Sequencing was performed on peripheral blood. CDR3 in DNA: TGTGCCAGCTCACCTGAGTCAGGGCCCGACTATGGCTACACCTTC. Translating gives CASSPESGPDYGYTF.